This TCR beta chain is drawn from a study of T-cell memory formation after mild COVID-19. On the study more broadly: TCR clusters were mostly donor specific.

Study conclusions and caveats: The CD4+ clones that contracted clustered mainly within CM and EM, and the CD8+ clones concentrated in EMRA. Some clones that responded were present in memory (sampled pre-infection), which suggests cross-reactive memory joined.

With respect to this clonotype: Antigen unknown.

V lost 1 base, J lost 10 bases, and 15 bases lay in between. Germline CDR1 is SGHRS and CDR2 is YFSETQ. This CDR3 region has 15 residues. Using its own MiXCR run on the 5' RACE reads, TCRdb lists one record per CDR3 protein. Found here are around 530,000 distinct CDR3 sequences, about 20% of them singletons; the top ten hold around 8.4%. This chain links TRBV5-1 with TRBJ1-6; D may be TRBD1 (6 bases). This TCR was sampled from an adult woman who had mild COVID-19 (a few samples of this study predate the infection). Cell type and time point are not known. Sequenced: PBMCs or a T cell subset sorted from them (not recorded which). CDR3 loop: CASSLWDKGKSPLHF. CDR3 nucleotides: TGCGCCAGCAGCTTGTGGGACAAGGGTAAGTCACCCCTCCACTTT.